The source of this TCR beta chain is a study of blood T cell repertoires in COVID-19. Assay used: immunoSEQ multiplex PCR; TCRdb lists only in-frame clones, some missing. Here the sample spans roughly 170,000 clones, less than 90% being singletons. This CDR3 contains 14 residues. The germline V gene encodes CDR1 MNHEY and CDR2 SMNVEV (reference sequence). Trimming removed 8 bases at V and 11 bases at J, with 19 bases between. The clonotype was recovered from a man between 65 and 85 years old with active or convalescent COVID-19. This chain links TRBV27 with TRBJ1-6; tentatively, D is TRBD1 (5 bases). Sequenced material: peripheral blood. CDR3 residues: CASATGGTGPPLHF. The CDR3 nucleotides read TGTGCCAGCGCCACCGGGGGGACGGGGCCACCCCTCCACTTT.